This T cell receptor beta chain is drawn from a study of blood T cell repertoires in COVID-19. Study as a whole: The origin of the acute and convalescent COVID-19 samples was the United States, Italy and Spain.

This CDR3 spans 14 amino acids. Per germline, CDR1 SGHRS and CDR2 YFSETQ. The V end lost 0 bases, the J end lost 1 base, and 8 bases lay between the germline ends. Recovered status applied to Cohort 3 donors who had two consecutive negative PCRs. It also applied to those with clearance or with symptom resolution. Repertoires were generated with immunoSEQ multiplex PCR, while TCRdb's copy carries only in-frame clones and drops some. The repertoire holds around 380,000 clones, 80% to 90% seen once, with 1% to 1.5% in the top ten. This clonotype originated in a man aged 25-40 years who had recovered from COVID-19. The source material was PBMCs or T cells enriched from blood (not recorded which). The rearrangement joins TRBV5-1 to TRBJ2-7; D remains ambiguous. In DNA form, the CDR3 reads TGCGCCAGCAGCTTGGGCCCCGGGTCCTACGAGCAGTACTTC. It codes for CASSLGPGSYEQYF.